This is a list of T cell receptor beta chains from one sample in a study of Ad26.COV2.S vaccination and SARS-CoV-2 variants. TCRdb's table, derived via immunoSEQ multiplex PCR, lists solely in-frame clones and lacks some. The table includes around 400,000 clones, 89% detected once. Here the sequenced sample was peripheral blood, taken in a trial of Ad26.COV2.S vaccine versus placebo. The origin of the receptors is a person aged 18 to 59 who received the Ad26.COV2.S COVID-19 vaccine or a placebo. CDR3s include the opening cysteine and the closing phenylalanine or tryptophan. The D gene is left open where the match is weak. Some rows mark clone size as missing; the rest say once, few, many or name a class of expanded clone.

D: TRBD2; V: TRBV7-3; size: few; J: TRBJ2-2; DNA: TGTGCCAGCAGCTTAACGGGGACTAGTATTACCGGGGAGCTGTTTTTT; CDR3: CASSLTGTSITGELFF
D: -; V: TRBV7-9; size: -; J: TRBJ2-7; DNA: TGTGCCAGCAGCTTAGAGGGGGTCCCGGACTACGAGCAGTACTTC; CDR3: CASSLEGVPDYEQYF
D: TRBD2; V: TRBV30; size: -; J: TRBJ2-1; DNA: TGTGCCTGGAGTGTACGGGGGAGGGGGCAGTTCTTC; CDR3: CAWSVRGRGQFF
D: TRBD2; V: TRBV2; size: -; J: TRBJ2-1; DNA: TGTGCCAGCACCCCCGGGACTAGCGGCTACAATGAGCAGTTCTTC; CDR3: CASTPGTSGYNEQFF
D: TRBD1; V: TRBV6-5; size: -; J: TRBJ2-2; DNA: TGTGCCAGCAGTCGGGACAGGGGGCCCGGGGAGCTGTTTTTT; CDR3: CASSRDRGPGELFF
D: -; V: TRBV28; size: -; J: TRBJ2-5; DNA: TGTGCCAGCGGACCTCCGGGGCCAGAGACCCAGTACTTC; CDR3: CASGPPGPETQYF
D: TRBD1; V: TRBV27; size: -; J: TRBJ2-7; DNA: TGTGCCAGCAGTAAGACAGGGAATCCTTACGAGCAGTACTTC; CDR3: CASSKTGNPYEQYF
D: -; V: TRBV18; size: -; J: TRBJ2-5; DNA: TGTGCCAGCTCACCGAAGGAGACCCAGTACTTC; CDR3: CASSPKETQYF
D: -; V: TRBV7-3; size: -; J: TRBJ2-5; DNA: TGTGCCAGCAGCTTATCACCCGCCCAAGAGACCCAGTACTTC; CDR3: CASSLSPAQETQYF
D: -; V: TRBV4-1; size: -; J: TRBJ2-7; DNA: TGCGCCAGCAGCCAAGATAGCAGAGGTAGCGGCTACGAGCAGTACTTC; CDR3: CASSQDSRGSGYEQYF
D: TRBD2; V: TRBV10-3; size: once; J: TRBJ2-3; DNA: TGTGCCATCAGTGTAGCGGGAGGCAGCACAGATACGCAGTATTTT; CDR3: CAISVAGGSTDTQYF
D: TRBD2; V: TRBV30; size: -; J: TRBJ2-1; DNA: TGTGCCTGGAGTATCGGACTAGCGGGAGACGAGCAGTTCTTC; CDR3: CAWSIGLAGDEQFF
D: -; V: TRBV7-8; size: -; J: TRBJ2-3; DNA: TGTGCCAGCAGCTTAGACTCGTTAGGTAGCACAGATACGCAGTATTTT; CDR3: CASSLDSLGSTDTQYF
D: -; V: TRBV6-6; size: -; J: TRBJ2-5; DNA: TGTGCCAGCAGTTACTCGCTCCGGGACACCCCGGGAGTGTACTTC; CDR3: CASSYSLRDTPGVYF
D: -; V: TRBV4-1; size: -; J: TRBJ1-5; DNA: TGCGCCAGCAGCCCGGACAGCTATAGCAATCAGCCCCAGCATTTT; CDR3: CASSPDSYSNQPQHF
D: -; V: TRBV6-5; size: -; J: TRBJ2-6; DNA: TGTGCCAGCAGTTATTTCTCTGGTGGGGCCAACGTCCTGACTTTC; CDR3: CASSYFSGGANVLTF
D: -; V: TRBV28; size: -; J: TRBJ2-1; DNA: TGTGCCAGCAGTTTGGCCCGTCTGTATGAGCAGTTCTTC; CDR3: CASSLARLYEQFF
D: -; V: TRBV27; size: -; J: TRBJ2-3; DNA: TGTGCCAGCAGTCCCGCCCACAAGGGCACAGATACGCAGTATTTT; CDR3: CASSPAHKGTDTQYF
D: -; V: TRBV29-1; size: -; J: TRBJ2-3; DNA: TGCAGCGTTGCGGGGAGTCGGGCGAGGAGCACAGATACGCAGTATTTT; CDR3: CSVAGSRARSTDTQYF
D: TRBD2; V: TRBV7-9; size: -; J: TRBJ2-1; DNA: TGTGCCAGCAGCTTGGCTAGCGGGCTATACAATGAGCAGTTCTTC; CDR3: CASSLASGLYNEQFF
D: TRBD1; V: TRBV7-2; size: few; J: TRBJ2-2; DNA: TGTGCCAGCAGCTTATGGGGACAGGGCAACACCGGGGAGCTGTTTTTT; CDR3: CASSLWGQGNTGELFF
D: TRBD2; V: TRBV4-1; size: -; J: TRBJ2-3; DNA: TGCGCCAGCAGCCAAGAACCGGGAGGAAGCACAGATACGCAGTATTTT; CDR3: CASSQEPGGSTDTQYF
D: -; V: TRBV5-1; size: -; J: TRBJ2-7; DNA: TGCGCCAGCAGCTTGGAAGCGGCTACTTACGAGCAGTACTTC; CDR3: CASSLEAATYEQYF
D: TRBD2; V: TRBV11-2; size: -; J: TRBJ2-5; DNA: TGTGCCAGCAGCTTAAAAGTGAGATCGGGAGGGCCCGGGGAGACCCAGTACTTC; CDR3: CASSLKVRSGGPGETQYF
D: TRBD1; V: TRBV27; size: -; J: TRBJ1-1; DNA: TGTGCCACTCGGACAGGACGCGCTGAAGCTTTCTTT; CDR3: CATRTGRAEAFF
D: -; V: TRBV28; size: -; J: TRBJ2-1; DNA: TGTGCCAGCAGTTTGCCCGGGCCCAATGAGCAGTTCTTC; CDR3: CASSLPGPNEQFF
D: TRBD2; V: TRBV7-6; size: -; J: TRBJ2-7; DNA: TGTGCCAGCAGCCCAGGAGGTAGCGGGACCTCCTACGAGCAGTACTTC; CDR3: CASSPGGSGTSYEQYF
D: TRBD2; V: TRBV5-4; size: -; J: TRBJ2-5; DNA: TGTGCCAGCAGCTTTTCGGGGGGAGAGACCCAGTACTTC; CDR3: CASSFSGGETQYF
D: -; V: TRBV29-1; size: -; J: TRBJ2-5; DNA: TGCAGCGTTGAAGTAGGGTGGCGTACAAGAGAGACCCAGTACTTC; CDR3: CSVEVGWRTRETQYF
D: TRBD2; V: TRBV15; size: -; J: TRBJ2-7; DNA: TGTGCCACCGCCACATCGACTAGCGGGCGAAGAGGCTACGAGCAGTACTTC; CDR3: CATATSTSGRRGYEQYF
D: TRBD2; V: TRBV4-2; size: -; J: TRBJ2-7; DNA: TGTGCCAGCAGCCGTGATCCGGCTAGCGGGTCCTCCGAGCAGTACTTC; CDR3: CASSRDPASGSSEQYF
D: TRBD2; V: TRBV20-1; size: -; J: TRBJ2-1; DNA: TGCAGTGGACTAGCGCAGAATGAGCAGTTCTTC; CDR3: CSGLAQNEQFF
D: -; V: TRBV3-1/TRBV3-2; size: -; J: TRBJ2-5; DNA: TGTGCCAGCAGCCCCGAGGGGGGAGTTGGTGAGACCCAGTACTTC; CDR3: CASSPEGGVGETQYF
D: -; V: TRBV7-8; size: -; J: TRBJ1-3; DNA: TGTGCCAGCAGCTTTATCGGAAACACCATATATTTT; CDR3: CASSFIGNTIYF
D: -; V: TRBV15; size: -; J: TRBJ2-7; DNA: TGTGCCACCAGCAGAGAGGGGGCGGGACGTCGATCCTACGAGCAGTACTTC; CDR3: CATSREGAGRRSYEQYF
D: -; V: TRBV11-3; size: -; J: TRBJ2-1; DNA: TGTGCCAGCAGCTTAGTGGGGGACTCCTACAATGAGCAGTTCTTC; CDR3: CASSLVGDSYNEQFF
D: TRBD2; V: TRBV9; size: -; J: TRBJ2-7; DNA: TGTGCCAGCAGCGTAGATAGCGGGAGGGCCTACGAGCAGTACTTC; CDR3: CASSVDSGRAYEQYF
D: -; V: TRBV11-3; size: -; J: TRBJ2-1; DNA: TGTGCCAGCAGCGGGCGGTGGCAGGGGCTAGGGCCCTACAATGAGCAGTTCTTC; CDR3: CASSGRWQGLGPYNEQFF
D: -; V: TRBV5-4; size: -; J: TRBJ2-1; DNA: TGTGCCAGCAGCTTGGGGGGGCAAGAGCAGTTCTTC; CDR3: CASSLGGQEQFF
D: -; V: TRBV28; size: -; J: TRBJ1-2; DNA: TGTGCCAGCACCACGGGGGCTGGCTACACCTTC; CDR3: CASTTGAGYTF